Described below is a single T cell receptor (beta chain) sequence and its context. Method: immunoSEQ multiplex PCR; TCRdb's copy keeps in-frame clones and lacks some. The sample has 15,000 or so clones; about 91% are singletons. This record belongs to a study of T cell repertoires in ileal Crohn's disease. The CDR3 totals 15 residues. Germline V lookup: CDR1 MDHEN, CDR2 SYDVKM. Trimming cost V 6 bases and J 4 bases, with 19 bases left between them. The chain combines TRBV28 with TRBJ2-7, with D tentatively TRBD2 (5 bases). Material: ileal tissue. The sequence was obtained from an adult with Crohn's disease. CDR3 in DNA: TGTGCCAGCAGCCCGAACACCGGGATAGCTTACGAGCAGTACTTC. Translation: CASSPNTGIAYEQYF. Based on the CDR3 plus reference TRBV28 and TRBJ2-7, the full variable domain is DVKVTQSSRYLVKRTGEKVFLECVQDMDHENMFWYRQDPGLGLRLIYFSYDVKMKEKGDIPEGYSVSREKKERFSLILESASTNQTSMYLCASSPNTGIAYEQYFGPGTRLTVT.